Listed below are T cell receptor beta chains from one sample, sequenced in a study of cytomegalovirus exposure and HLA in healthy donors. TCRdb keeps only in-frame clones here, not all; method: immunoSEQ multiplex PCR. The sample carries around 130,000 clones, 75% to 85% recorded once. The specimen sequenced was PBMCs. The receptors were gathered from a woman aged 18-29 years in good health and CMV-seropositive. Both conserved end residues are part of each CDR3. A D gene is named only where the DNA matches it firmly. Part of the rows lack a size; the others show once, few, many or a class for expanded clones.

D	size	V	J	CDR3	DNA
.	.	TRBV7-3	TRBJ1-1	CASSPDGGNTEAFF	TGTGCCAGCAGCCCCGACGGGGGGAACACTGAAGCTTTCTTT
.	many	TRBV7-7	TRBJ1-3	CASSLADRPNSGNTIYF	TGTGCTAGCAGCTTAGCGGACAGACCAAACTCTGGAAACACCATATATTTT
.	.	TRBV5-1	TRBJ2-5	CASSTEYQETQYF	TGCGCCAGCAGCACTGAGTACCAAGAGACCCAGTACTTC
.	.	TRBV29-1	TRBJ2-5	CSAAEGGETQYF	TGCAGCGCCGCGGAGGGAGGAGAGACCCAGTACTTC
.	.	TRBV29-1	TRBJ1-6	CSARGGANSPLHF	TGCAGCGCCCGGGGGGGGGCCAATTCACCCCTCCACTTT
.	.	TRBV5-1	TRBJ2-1	CASSLTASYNEQFF	TGCGCCAGCAGCTTGACTGCTTCCTACAATGAGCAGTTCTTC
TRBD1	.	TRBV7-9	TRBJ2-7	CASSSYRGRNLAEQYF	TGTGCCAGCAGCTCTTACAGGGGCAGAAACCTTGCCGAGCAGTACTTC
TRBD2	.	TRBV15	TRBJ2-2	CATSREGGTSDTGELFF	TGTGCCACCAGCAGGGAAGGGGGGACTAGCGATACCGGGGAGCTGTTTTTT
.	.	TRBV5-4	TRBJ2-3	CASSLVTSTDTQYF	TGTGCCAGCAGCTTGGTAACTAGCACAGATACGCAGTATTTT
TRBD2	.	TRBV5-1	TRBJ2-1	CASSLLISGGTSYNEQFF	TGCGCCAGCAGCTTGTTAATTAGCGGGGGGACCTCCTACAATGAGCAGTTCTTC
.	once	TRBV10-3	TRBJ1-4	CAISDPVRGGVNEKLFF	TGTGCCATCAGTGACCCGGTTAGGGGAGGGGTTAATGAAAAACTGTTTTTT
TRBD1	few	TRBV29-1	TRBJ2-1	CSSVGQGGYNEQFF	TGCAGCTCGGTGGGACAGGGTGGATACAATGAGCAGTTCTTC
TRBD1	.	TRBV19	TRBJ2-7	CASSIGGRGLYEQYF	TGTGCCAGTAGTATCGGTGGTAGGGGGCTGTACGAGCAGTACTTC
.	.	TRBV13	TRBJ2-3	CASSRGRGFTDTQYF	TGTGCCAGCAGCCGAGGACGGGGGTTCACAGATACGCAGTATTTT
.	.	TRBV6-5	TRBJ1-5	CASQGRRNQPQHF	TGTGCCAGTCAGGGGCGGCGCAATCAGCCCCAGCATTTT
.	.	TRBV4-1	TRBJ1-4	CASSLRPRRDEKLFF	TGCGCCAGCAGCCTCCGACCCAGGCGGGATGAAAAACTGTTTTTT